This T cell receptor (beta chain) was documented in a study of blood T cell repertoires in COVID-19. Study details: Sites across the United States, Italy and Spain contributed samples from acute and convalescent COVID-19. Nucleic acid was either cDNA or gDNA, and it came from T cells, B-cell-depleted T cells, or PBMCs.

In the source study's methods: Reference gene primer amplification yielded estimated nucleated cell counts. Generated by immunoSEQ multiplex PCR, the TCRdb table keeps only in-frame clones and is missing some. The V and J calls and clone size come from that table; D and trimming were worked out from the DNA. The sample includes fewer than 95,000 clones, about two thirds of them seen just once. What was sequenced was peripheral blood. The receptor comes from a woman of 80 years or more with acute or convalescent COVID-19.

The CDR3 protein is CASGLVLSQGAGWNTEAFF. The CDR3 nucleotides are TGTGCTAGTGGTTTGGTACTGTCCCAGGGGGCGGGATGGAACACTGAAGCTTTCTTT. This chain links TRBV12-5 with TRBJ1-1; 8 bases fit TRBD1. The V gene's germline CDR1 is LGHNT and CDR2 FRNRAP. J lost 1 base, V lost 0 bases, and 13 bases had no gene match. The CDR3 has 19 amino acids. The full variable domain, its missing parts supplied by reference TRBV12-5 and TRBJ1-1, is DARVTQTPRHKVTEMGQEVTMRCQPILGHNTVFWYRQTMMQGLELLAYFRNRAPLDDSGMPKDRFSAEMPDATLATLKIQPSEPRDSAVYFCASGLVLSQGAGWNTEAFFGQGTRLTVV.